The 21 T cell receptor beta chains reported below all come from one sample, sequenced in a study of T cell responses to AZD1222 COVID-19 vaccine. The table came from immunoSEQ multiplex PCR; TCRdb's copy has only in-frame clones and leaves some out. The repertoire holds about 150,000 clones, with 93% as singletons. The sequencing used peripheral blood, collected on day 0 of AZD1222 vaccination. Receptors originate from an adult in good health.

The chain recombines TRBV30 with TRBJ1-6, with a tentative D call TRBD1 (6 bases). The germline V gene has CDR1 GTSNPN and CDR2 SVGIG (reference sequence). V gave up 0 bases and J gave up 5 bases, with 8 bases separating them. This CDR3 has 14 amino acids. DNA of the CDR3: TGTGCCTGGAGTGTGTGGGGGCATAATTCACCCCTCCACTTT. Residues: CAWSVWGHNSPLHF.

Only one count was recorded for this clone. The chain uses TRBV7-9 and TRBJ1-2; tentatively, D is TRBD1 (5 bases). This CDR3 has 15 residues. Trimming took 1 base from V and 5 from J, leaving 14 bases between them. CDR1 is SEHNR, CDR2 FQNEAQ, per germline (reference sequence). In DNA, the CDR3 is TGTGCCAGCAGCTTAGAAACAACAGGCTCTTATGGCTACACCTTC. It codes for CASSLETTGSYGYTF.

The CDR3 loop reads CATTGSVGGYTF. For the CDR3, the DNA is TGTGCCACGACAGGGTCCGTCGGCGGCTACACCTTC. The chain recombines TRBV12-3 or TRBV12-4 with TRBJ1-2; 7 bases are shared with TRBD1. J was trimmed by 8 bases and V by 10 bases; bases with no gene match: 10. CDR3 length: 12 residues.

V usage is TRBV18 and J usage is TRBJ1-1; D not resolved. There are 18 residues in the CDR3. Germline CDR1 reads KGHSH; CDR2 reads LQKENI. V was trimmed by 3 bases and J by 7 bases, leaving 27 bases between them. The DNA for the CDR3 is TGTGCCAGCTCACCCAATAGTAGGGTGCACCTATCCCCTCGTGAAGCTTTCTTT. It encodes CASSPNSRVHLSPREAFF.

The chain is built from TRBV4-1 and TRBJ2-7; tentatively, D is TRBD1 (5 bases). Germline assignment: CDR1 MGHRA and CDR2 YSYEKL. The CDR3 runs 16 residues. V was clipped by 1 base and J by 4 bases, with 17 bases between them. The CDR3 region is CASSQVLTDSGYEQYF. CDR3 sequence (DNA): TGCGCCAGCAGCCAAGTTCTTACAGACAGTGGTTACGAGCAGTACTTC.

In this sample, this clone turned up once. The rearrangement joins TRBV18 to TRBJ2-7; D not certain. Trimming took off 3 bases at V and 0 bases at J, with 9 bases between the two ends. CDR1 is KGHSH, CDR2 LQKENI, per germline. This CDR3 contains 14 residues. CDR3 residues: CASSPDGYSYEQYF. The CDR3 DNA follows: TGTGCCAGCTCACCGGACGGTTACTCCTACGAGCAGTACTTC.

CDR3 in DNA: TGTGCCAGCTTAAATCCCGCGGGGCGCGCTTTCTTT. Translation: CASLNPAGRAFF. The genes are TRBV6-5 and TRBJ1-1, with a possible D match to TRBD1 (5 bases). In germline, CDR1 is MNHEY, CDR2 SVGAGI. V lost 8 bases, J lost 11 bases, and 18 bases lay in between. The CDR3 has 12 residues.

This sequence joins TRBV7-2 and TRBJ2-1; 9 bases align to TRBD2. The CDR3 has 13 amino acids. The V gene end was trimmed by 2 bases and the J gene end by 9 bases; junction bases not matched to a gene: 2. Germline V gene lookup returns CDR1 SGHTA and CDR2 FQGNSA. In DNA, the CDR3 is TGTGCCAGCAGCTTATTAGCGGGGGTTGAGCAGTTCTTC. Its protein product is CASSLLAGVEQFF. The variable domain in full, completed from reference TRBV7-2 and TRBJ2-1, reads GAGVSQSPSNKVTEKGKDVELRCDPISGHTALYWYRQSLGQGLEFLIYFQGNSAPDKSGLPSDRFSAERTGGSVSTLTIQRTQQEDSAVYLCASSLLAGVEQFFGPGTRLTVL.

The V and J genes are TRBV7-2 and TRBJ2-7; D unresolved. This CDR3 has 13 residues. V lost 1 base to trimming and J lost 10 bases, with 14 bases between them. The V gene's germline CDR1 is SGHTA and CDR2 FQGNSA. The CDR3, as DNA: TGTGCCAGCAGCTTAGAAGGCCTTCAGGCACAGTACTTC. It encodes CASSLEGLQAQYF.

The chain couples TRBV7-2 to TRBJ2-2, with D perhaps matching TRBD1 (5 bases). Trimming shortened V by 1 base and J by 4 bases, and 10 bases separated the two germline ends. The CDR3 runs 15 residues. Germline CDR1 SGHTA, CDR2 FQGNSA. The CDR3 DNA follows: TGTGCCAGCAGCTTAGGGGCAGGGCCCACCGGGGAGCTGTTTTTT. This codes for CASSLGAGPTGELFF.

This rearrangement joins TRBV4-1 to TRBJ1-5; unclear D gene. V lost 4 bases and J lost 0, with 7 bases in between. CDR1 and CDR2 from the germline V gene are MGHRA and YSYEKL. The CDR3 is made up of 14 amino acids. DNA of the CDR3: TGCGCCAGCAGCCCCACTAGTAGCAATCAGCCCCAGCATTTT. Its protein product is CASSPTSSNQPQHF.

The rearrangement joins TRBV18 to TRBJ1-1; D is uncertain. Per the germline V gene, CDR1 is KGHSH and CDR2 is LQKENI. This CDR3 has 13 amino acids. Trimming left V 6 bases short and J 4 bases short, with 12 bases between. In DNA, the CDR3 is TGTGCCAGCTCCGGAGCGTACAGCACTGAAGCTTTCTTT. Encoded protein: CASSGAYSTEAFF.

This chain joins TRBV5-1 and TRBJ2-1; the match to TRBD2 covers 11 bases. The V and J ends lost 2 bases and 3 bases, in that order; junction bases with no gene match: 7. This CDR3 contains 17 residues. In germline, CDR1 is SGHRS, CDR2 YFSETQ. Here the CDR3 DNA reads TGCGCCAGCAGCTTCCTTAGCGGGGGGGCCTTCTACAATGAGCAGTTCTTC. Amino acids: CASSFLSGGAFYNEQFF.

The chain's CDR3 is CASSFLGTTRSYEQYF. The CDR3 DNA reads TGTGCCAGCAGTTTTCTGGGGACAACTCGCTCCTACGAGCAGTACTTC. The chain uses TRBV27 and TRBJ2-7, with TRBD1 as a possible D gene (6 bases). The germline V and J ends were trimmed by 3 bases and 0 bases, with 15 bases remaining between them. The CDR3 is 16 amino acids. In germline, CDR1 is MNHEY, CDR2 SMNVEV (reference sequence).

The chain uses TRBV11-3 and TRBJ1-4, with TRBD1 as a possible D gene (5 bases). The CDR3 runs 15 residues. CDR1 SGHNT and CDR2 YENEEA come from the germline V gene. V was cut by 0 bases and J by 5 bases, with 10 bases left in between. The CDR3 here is CASSLEGPGNEKLFF. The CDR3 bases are TGTGCCAGCAGCTTAGAGGGGCCAGGGAATGAAAAACTGTTTTTT.

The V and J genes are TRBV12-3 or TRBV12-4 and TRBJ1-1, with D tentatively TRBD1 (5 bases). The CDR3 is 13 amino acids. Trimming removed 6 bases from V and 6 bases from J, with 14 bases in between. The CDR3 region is CASSRQGRPEAFF. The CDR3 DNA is TGTGCCAGCAGCCGTCAGGGAAGGCCTGAAGCTTTCTTT.

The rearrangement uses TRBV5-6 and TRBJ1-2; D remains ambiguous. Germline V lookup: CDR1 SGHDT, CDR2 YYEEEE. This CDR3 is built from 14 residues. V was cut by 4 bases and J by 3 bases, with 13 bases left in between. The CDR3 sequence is CASSRAPNDYGYTF. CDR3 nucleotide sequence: TGTGCCAGCAGCCGAGCCCCCAACGACTATGGCTACACCTTC. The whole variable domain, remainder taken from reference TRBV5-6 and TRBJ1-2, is DAGVTQSPTHLIKTRGQQVTLRCSPKSGHDTVSWYQQALGQGPQFIFQYYEEEERQRGNFPDRFSGHQFPNYSSELNVNALLLGDSALYLCASSRAPNDYGYTFGSGTRLTVV.

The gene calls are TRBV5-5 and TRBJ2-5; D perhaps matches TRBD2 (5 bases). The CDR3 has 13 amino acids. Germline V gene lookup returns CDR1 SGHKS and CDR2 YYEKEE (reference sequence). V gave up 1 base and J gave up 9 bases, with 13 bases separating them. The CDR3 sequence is CASSLITAEAQYF. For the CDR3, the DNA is TGTGCCAGCAGCTTGATCACGGCGGAGGCCCAGTACTTC.

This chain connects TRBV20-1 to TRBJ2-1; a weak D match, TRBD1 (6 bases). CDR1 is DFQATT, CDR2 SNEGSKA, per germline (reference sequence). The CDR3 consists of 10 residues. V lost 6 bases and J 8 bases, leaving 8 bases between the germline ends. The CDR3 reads CSAPGDEQFF. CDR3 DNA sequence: TGCAGTGCGCCAGGGGATGAGCAGTTCTTC.

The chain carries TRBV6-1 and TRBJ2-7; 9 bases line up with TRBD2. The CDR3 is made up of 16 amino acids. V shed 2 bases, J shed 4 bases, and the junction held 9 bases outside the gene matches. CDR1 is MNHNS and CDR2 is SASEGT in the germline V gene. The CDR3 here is CASSESPRLAGYEQYF. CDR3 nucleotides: TGTGCCAGCAGTGAAAGTCCCCGGCTAGCGGGGTACGAGCAGTACTTC.

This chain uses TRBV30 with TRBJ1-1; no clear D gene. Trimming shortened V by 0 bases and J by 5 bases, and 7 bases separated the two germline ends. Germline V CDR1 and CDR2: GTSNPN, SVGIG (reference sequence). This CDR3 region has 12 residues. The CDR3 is CAWSVRVTEAFF. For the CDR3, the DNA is TGTGCCTGGAGTGTTCGGGTTACTGAAGCTTTCTTT.